This T cell receptor (beta chain) was obtained from a study of shared clonotypes between healthy human individuals. Study as a whole: Contributing individuals were two females and a few males aged 18 to 49.

CD45RO-negative CD8 cells positively selected for CCR7 made up the naive population, which excluded terminally differentiated effector memory CD45RA+ cells. J gave up 0 bases and V 11 bases, and 17 bases lay outside the gene matches. The CDR3 has 18 amino acids. Germline V lookup: CDR1 MNHEY, CDR2 SMNVEV (reference sequence). Assay: immunoSEQ multiplex PCR; the TCRdb copy retains only in-frame clones and omits some. The data contain about 2.1 million clones, about 94% of them singletons. This clone was seen only once. Its antigen is unknown. Points from the study as a whole: Memory subsets had estimated richness that was generally smaller than that of naive subsets. Since donors were few, the genetic and exposure-history diversity represented was limited. Incomplete sequencing of sorted subsets was indicated by rarefaction despite large depth.

The sequenced sample was naive CD8+ T cells from PBMCs. The chain uses TRBV27 and TRBJ2-2; 8 positions agree with TRBD2. The TCR comes from a man between 18 and 29 years old in good health. Some clones in this sample may be carry-over from other donors' samples. The DNA of the CDR3 is TGTGCCCCCCGGGACGGCGGGAGGACGGCCGCGAACACCGGGGAGCTGTTTTTT. Its protein is CAPRDGGRTAANTGELFF.